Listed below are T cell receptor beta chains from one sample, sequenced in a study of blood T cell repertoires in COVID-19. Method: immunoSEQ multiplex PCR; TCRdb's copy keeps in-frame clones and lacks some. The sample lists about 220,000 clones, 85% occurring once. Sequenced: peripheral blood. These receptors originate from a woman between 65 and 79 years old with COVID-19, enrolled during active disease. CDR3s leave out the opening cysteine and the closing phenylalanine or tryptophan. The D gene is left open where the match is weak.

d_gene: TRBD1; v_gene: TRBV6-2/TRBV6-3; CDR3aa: ASSSTTGTGGTNTEAF
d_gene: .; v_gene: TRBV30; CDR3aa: AWSRGSSYEQY
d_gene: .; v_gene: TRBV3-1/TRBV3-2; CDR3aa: ASSPHGVNYGYT
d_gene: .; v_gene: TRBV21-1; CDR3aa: ASSLQGDRIYEQY
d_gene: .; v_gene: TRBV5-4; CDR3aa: ASSLNPDREAF
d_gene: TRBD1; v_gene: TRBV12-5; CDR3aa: ASGMGQGDYEQY
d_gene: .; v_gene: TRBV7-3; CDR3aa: ASSLFASNTEAF
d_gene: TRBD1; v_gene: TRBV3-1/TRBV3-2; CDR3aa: ASSQMDRGHFVRNTEAF
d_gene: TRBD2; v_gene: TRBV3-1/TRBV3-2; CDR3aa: ASSLTSVRELF
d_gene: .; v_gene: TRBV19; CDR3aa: ASSTRGVLSSSYNSPLH
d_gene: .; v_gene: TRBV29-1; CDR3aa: SVDPRVPGYT
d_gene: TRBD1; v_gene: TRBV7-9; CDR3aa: ASSQGADMPQH
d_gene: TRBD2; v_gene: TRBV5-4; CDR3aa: ASSLVMVAGGYSYNEQF
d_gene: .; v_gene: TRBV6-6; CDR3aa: ASSSVLGADIQY
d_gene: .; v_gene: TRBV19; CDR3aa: ASSILRGADNTIY
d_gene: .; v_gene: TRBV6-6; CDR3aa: ASSYEGQQNTEAF
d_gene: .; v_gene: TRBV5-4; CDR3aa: ASSLDGGRSYEQY
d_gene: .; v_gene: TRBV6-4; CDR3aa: ASRRDFNTGELF
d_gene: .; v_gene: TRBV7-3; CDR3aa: ASSLMGQKNTEAF
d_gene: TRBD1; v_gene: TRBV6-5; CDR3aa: ASSQDRGNVGYT
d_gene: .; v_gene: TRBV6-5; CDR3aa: ASSFNNEQF
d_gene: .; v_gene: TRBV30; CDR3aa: AWSPSRETQY
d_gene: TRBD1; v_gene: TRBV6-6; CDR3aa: ASSRPGQGKVKLF
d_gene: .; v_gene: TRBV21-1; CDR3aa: ASSKEKASGDTGELF
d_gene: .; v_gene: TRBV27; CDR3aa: ASSFSDYRDTEAF
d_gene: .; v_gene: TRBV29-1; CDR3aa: SVSTGTFETQY
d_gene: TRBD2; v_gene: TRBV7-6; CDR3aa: ASSLAGLAGGKNTGELF
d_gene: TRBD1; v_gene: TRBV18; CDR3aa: ASSPSTGAGQPQH
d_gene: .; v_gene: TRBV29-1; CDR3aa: SVNSGSGNTIY
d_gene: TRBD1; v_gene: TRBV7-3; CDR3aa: ASSPQTGPQETQY
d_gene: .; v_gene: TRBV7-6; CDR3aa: ASSRISGENSYEQY
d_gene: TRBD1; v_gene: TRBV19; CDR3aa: ASTTIGGGWAGANVLT
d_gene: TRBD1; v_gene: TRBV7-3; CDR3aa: ASSPTGNHSGNTIY
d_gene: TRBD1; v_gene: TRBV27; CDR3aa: ASSLSDRALEQY
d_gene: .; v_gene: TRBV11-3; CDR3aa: ASSLEWTAYEQY
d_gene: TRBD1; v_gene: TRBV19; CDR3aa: ASSRTGSGEKLF
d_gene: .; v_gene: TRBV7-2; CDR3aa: ASSLALQGPEAF
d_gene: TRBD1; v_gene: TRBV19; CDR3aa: ASSKTGTGGGQPQH
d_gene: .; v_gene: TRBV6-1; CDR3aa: ASSAFDSISNQPQH
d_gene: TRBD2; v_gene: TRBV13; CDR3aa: ASSSSGVKYNEQF
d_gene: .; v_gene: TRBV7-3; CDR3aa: ASRPMGATDTQY
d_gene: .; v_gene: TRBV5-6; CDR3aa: ASSLPGASEQY
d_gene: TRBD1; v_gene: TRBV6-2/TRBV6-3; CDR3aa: ASSEDRAWGPQH
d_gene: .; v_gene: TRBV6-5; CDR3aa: ASSRGGFESSPLH
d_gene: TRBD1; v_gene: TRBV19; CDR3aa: ASTRDRGNEQF
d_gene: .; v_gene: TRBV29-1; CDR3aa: SVYGAVAAEAF
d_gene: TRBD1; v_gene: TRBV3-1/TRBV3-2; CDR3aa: ASSQVGQGLRGYT
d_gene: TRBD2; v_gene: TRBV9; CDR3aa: ASSFSGGNDEQF
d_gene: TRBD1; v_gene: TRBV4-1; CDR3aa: ASSQIGTGGHGYT
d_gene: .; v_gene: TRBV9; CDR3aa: ASSPGFPAEKLF
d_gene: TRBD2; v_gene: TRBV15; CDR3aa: ATSRAGLAGGSYNEQF
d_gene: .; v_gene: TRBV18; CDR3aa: ASSPRVGDSSYEQY
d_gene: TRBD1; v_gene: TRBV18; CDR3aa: ASSGADRTNYGYT
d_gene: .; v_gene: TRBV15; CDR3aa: ATSRDIGVSQPQH
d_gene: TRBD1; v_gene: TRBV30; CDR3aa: AWSSGTGLSGNTIY
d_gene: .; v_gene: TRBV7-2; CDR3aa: ASSSQGARSGNTIY
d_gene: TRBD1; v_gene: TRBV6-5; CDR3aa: ASSLDRGFYGYT
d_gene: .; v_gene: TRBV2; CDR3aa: ASSAVRNSQGYT
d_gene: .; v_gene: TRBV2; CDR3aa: ASSLLQGDTQY
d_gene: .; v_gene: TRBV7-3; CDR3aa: ASSFAGRGSTGELF